Described below is a single TCR beta chain sequence and its context. Its antigen is unknown. Trimming left V 1 base short and J 8 bases short, with 12 bases between. This CDR3 has 14 amino acids. The data were obtained in a study of read filtering for tumor transcriptome and immune sequencing. Study context: Patients were 17 male and some 15 female, mean age around 67 years, range about 45 to 85. After DNase treatment, RNA was made into whole-transcriptome libraries. Overall study findings and caveats: Compared with RNA-seq, IR-seq gave much higher clonotype depth and reliability.

This library used roughly 370 ng RNA and molecular barcoded adaptors spanning alpha/delta and beta/gamma chains. TCRdb fed the reads into MiXCR, producing one record per CDR3 protein. In the table there are about 130,000 distinct CDR3 sequences, 13% of which are singletons. Sequenced sample: a population of CD138-negative cells sorted from bone marrow. The TCR was taken from a donor aged 40 or older with multiple myeloma. The V gene is TRBV12-3 or TRBV12-4, the J gene TRBJ2-1; no clear D. CDR3 loop: CASSLVLLGDEQFF. For the CDR3, the DNA is TGTGCCAGCAGTTTAGTCCTCCTAGGCGATGAGCAGTTCTTC.